Listed below are T cell receptor beta chains from one sample, sequenced in a study of blood T cell repertoires in COVID-19. Sequenced by immunoSEQ multiplex PCR; TCRdb stores in-frame clones only, minus some. The table records roughly 250,000 clones, approximately 79% of them present only once. The sample comprised peripheral blood. The receptors shown here come from an elderly woman with active or convalescent COVID-19. Each CDR3 is given with its conserved first and last residue. The D gene is left open where the match is weak. Size is stated for part of the rows, as once, few or many counts, or as a class when the clone is expanded.

v_call	d_call	j_call	clone_size	cdr3_aa	cdr3_nt
TRBV4-1	-	TRBJ2-1	once	CASSQTRNEQFF	TGCGCCAGCAGCCAAACCAGGAATGAGCAGTTCTTC
TRBV28	-	TRBJ1-4	-	CASRSSGGGNEKLFF	TGTGCCAGCCGTTCCTCCGGCGGTGGGAATGAAAAACTGTTTTTT
TRBV28	TRBD1	TRBJ1-5	-	CASSSGQGNQPQHF	TGTGCCAGCAGTTCGGGACAGGGTAATCAGCCCCAGCATTTT
TRBV6-5	-	TRBJ1-1	-	CASSYTYTGSTEAFF	TGTGCCAGCAGTTACACGTATACAGGGTCGACTGAAGCTTTCTTT
TRBV27	-	TRBJ1-5	-	CASQSQGVPSNQPQHF	TGTGCCAGCCAGTCTCAGGGTGTTCCGAGCAATCAGCCCCAGCATTTT
TRBV10-3	-	TRBJ1-2	once	CAISDGFYGYTF	TGTGCCATCAGTGACGGGTTCTATGGCTACACCTTC
TRBV28	TRBD1	TRBJ1-6	-	CASSLRTGSTSPLHF	TGTGCCAGCAGTTTAAGGACAGGCTCTACCTCACCCCTCCACTTT
TRBV19	TRBD2	TRBJ2-3	-	CASGRRGGVTDTQYF	TGTGCCAGTGGCAGGCGGGGGGGAGTCACAGATACGCAGTATTTT
TRBV7-2	TRBD1	TRBJ1-2	-	CASSSGQGYGYTF	TGTGCCAGCAGCTCGGGACAGGGTTATGGCTACACCTTC
TRBV5-6	-	TRBJ2-7	once	CASRTGEGTEQYF	TGTGCCAGCAGGACGGGGGAAGGGACTGAGCAGTACTTC
TRBV5-1	TRBD2	TRBJ2-3	-	CASSPGLAGVVDTQYF	TGCGCCAGCAGCCCTGGACTAGCGGGGGTAGTTGATACGCAGTATTTT
TRBV5-1	-	TRBJ1-4	-	CASSLASSTNEKLFF	TGCGCCAGCAGCTTGGCTTCTTCAACTAATGAAAAACTGTTTTTT
TRBV27	-	TRBJ1-1	few	CASSPDREGPAFF	TGTGCCAGCAGTCCTGACCGGGAGGGGCCCGCTTTCTTT
TRBV7-9	-	TRBJ2-7	-	CASSLGATFDEQYF	TGTGCCAGCAGCTTAGGGGCAACGTTTGACGAGCAGTACTTC
TRBV7-9	TRBD2	TRBJ2-3	-	CASSSWGLAGEPDTQYF	TGTGCCAGCAGCTCCTGGGGACTAGCGGGAGAACCAGATACGCAGTATTTT
TRBV28	TRBD2	TRBJ2-2	once	CASSSGLAGGLNTGELFF	TGTGCCAGCAGTTCGGGACTAGCGGGGGGACTTAACACCGGGGAGCTGTTTTTT
TRBV27	-	TRBJ1-6	few	CASSRRGQPLHF	TGTGCCAGCAGTCGCCGGGGTCAACCCCTCCACTTT
TRBV10-3	TRBD2	TRBJ2-7	-	CAIAGAIVHEQYF	TGTGCCATTGCGGGAGCCATCGTCCACGAGCAGTACTTC
TRBV6-1	-	TRBJ1-2	-	CASSEAGVNGYTF	TGTGCCAGCAGTGAGGCAGGGGTCAATGGCTACACCTTC
TRBV19	-	TRBJ1-4	-	CASSIQGGEKLFF	TGTGCCAGTAGTATTCAGGGAGGCGAAAAACTGTTTTTT
TRBV29-1	TRBD1	TRBJ1-2	-	CSVAAPGQGVRGYTF	TGCAGCGTTGCCGCTCCGGGACAGGGGGTTCGTGGCTACACCTTC
TRBV19	-	TRBJ2-2	-	CASSMDSWGTGELFF	TGTGCCAGTAGTATGGACTCGTGGGGAACCGGGGAGCTGTTTTTT
TRBV19	TRBD1	TRBJ1-1	-	CASRLGQLYTEAFF	TGTGCCAGTAGACTGGGACAGCTCTACACTGAAGCTTTCTTT
TRBV28	-	TRBJ1-2	-	CASSFPGLGYGYTF	TGTGCCAGCAGTTTTCCGGGTTTGGGCTATGGCTACACCTTC
TRBV5-4	-	TRBJ1-5	-	CASSPGGENQPQHF	TGTGCCAGCAGCCCGGGGGGGGAGAATCAGCCCCAGCATTTT
TRBV27	-	TRBJ2-7	-	CASSWGGAEQYF	TGTGCCAGCAGTTGGGGCGGGGCCGAGCAGTACTTC
TRBV3-1/TRBV3-2	TRBD2	TRBJ2-5	-	CASSQDRLAGTQYF	TGTGCCAGCAGCCAAGATCGACTAGCGGGGACCCAGTACTTC
TRBV30	TRBD1	TRBJ1-1	-	CAWSTPRTGKTEAFF	TGTGCCTGGAGTACCCCCCGGACAGGGAAGACTGAAGCTTTCTTT
TRBV29-1	-	TRBJ2-3	-	CSVERTGGSDTDTQYF	TGCAGCGTCGAGCGCACGGGGGGCTCTGACACAGATACGCAGTATTTT
TRBV6-5	TRBD2	TRBJ2-2	-	CASSLAGGTGELFF	TGTGCCAGCAGTTTGGCGGGAGGGACCGGGGAGCTGTTTTTT
TRBV3-1/TRBV3-2	-	TRBJ1-2	-	CASSSTESANYGYTF	TGTGCCAGCAGCTCGACAGAGTCTGCTAACTATGGCTACACCTTC
TRBV3-1/TRBV3-2	TRBD2	TRBJ2-7	few	CASSQDQRGVYEQYF	TGTGCCAGCAGCCAAGACCAGCGGGGGGTCTACGAGCAGTACTTC
TRBV28	TRBD1	TRBJ1-5	-	CASSFRTGGNQPQHF	TGTGCCAGCAGTTTTAGAACAGGGGGAAATCAGCCCCAGCATTTT
TRBV24-1	TRBD1	TRBJ2-1	-	CAIPPGTGEGNEQFF	TGTGCCATACCCCCCGGGACAGGGGAGGGCAATGAGCAGTTCTTC
TRBV28	TRBD1	TRBJ1-5	-	CASRSGQGSNQPQHF	TGTGCCAGCAGGTCGGGACAGGGGAGCAATCAGCCCCAGCATTTT
TRBV7-9	TRBD1	TRBJ2-3	many	CASSIGTVAGDTQYF	TGTGCCAGCAGCATCGGGACAGTAGCTGGAGATACGCAGTATTTT
TRBV29-1	TRBD1	TRBJ1-1	-	CSVGDRKNTEAFF	TGCAGCGTAGGGGACAGGAAGAACACTGAAGCTTTCTTT
TRBV28	TRBD1	TRBJ2-7	once	CASSLIGTEYYEQYF	TGTGCCAGCAGTTTAATTGGGACAGAGTATTACGAGCAGTACTTC
TRBV6-4	TRBD1	TRBJ1-6	-	CASTGQGALLGIRFF	TGTGCCAGTACGGGACAGGGAGCCTTATTGGGAATTCGATTTTTT
TRBV10-3	-	TRBJ1-5	-	CAISDEGGKGQPQHF	TGTGCCATCAGTGATGAGGGGGGGAAGGGTCAGCCCCAGCATTTT
TRBV27	-	TRBJ2-7	many	CASSRLREEQYF	TGTGCCAGCAGCCGGCTCCGGGAGGAGCAGTACTTC
TRBV28	TRBD1	TRBJ2-7	-	CASRPPGQGYEQYF	TGTGCCAGCAGACCACCGGGACAGGGATACGAGCAGTACTTC